This TCR beta chain emerged from a study of cytomegalovirus exposure and HLA in healthy donors. Germline CDR1 reads SGHVS; CDR2 reads FNYEAQ. The CDR3 consists of 16 residues. V lost 5 bases and J lost 5; bases outside the gene matches: 11. The PCR was carried out with 60 Vbeta primers and 13 Jbeta primers. Sequencing used immunoSEQ multiplex PCR; TCRdb keeps in-frame clones, though not all of them. The data show 170,000 or so clones, roughly 80% seen once. The sample was PBMCs. The chain carries TRBV7-6 and TRBJ2-5, with 10 bases that match TRBD2. The clonotype comes from a woman aged 45-60 years in good health and CMV-seropositive. CDR3 loop: CASSRGGAGGQETQYF. The CDR3 DNA follows: TGTGCCAGCAGCCGCGGGGGAGCGGGGGGGCAGGAGACCCAGTACTTC.